These 2 T cell receptor beta chains share one sample of origin, sequenced in a study of read filtering for tumor transcriptome and immune sequencing. Molecular barcoded adaptors covering alpha/delta and beta/gamma chains were used on 400 ng RNA. Using its own MiXCR run on the reads, TCRdb lists one record per CDR3 protein. The top ten clones hold 9.5% to 11% of a sample with roughly 130,000 distinct CDR3 sequences, 10% to 15% of them seen once. Sequenced input: a population of CD138-negative cells sorted from bone marrow. Receptor source: a donor aged 40 or older with multiple myeloma.

This clonotype was observed a handful of times. Here the CDR3 DNA reads TGTGCCAGTAGTCACCTCCCGGGAGTGGGCGCCGCCCCGGGGACGCAGTATTTT. This translates into CASSHLPGVGAAPGTQYF. V usage is TRBV19 and J usage is TRBJ2-3, with D maybe TRBD2 (6 bases). Trimming stripped 5 bases from V and 9 bases from J, with 30 bases between. This CDR3 is 18 amino acids long. Germline V gives CDR1 LNHDA, CDR2 SQIVND (reference sequence). Supplemented by reference TRBV19 and TRBJ2-3, the full variable domain reads DGGITQSPKYLFRKEGQNVTLSCEQNLNHDAMYWYRQDPGQGLRLIYYSQIVNDFQKGDIAEGYSVSREKKESFPLTVTSAQKNPTAFYLCASSHLPGVGAAPGTQYFGPGTRLTVL.

To note about this clonotype: A junction boundary mismatches the germline segment, possibly from a read error. The rearrangement uses TRBV20-1 and TRBJ1-1; D remains ambiguous. This CDR3 has 13 residues. Germline V gene sequence: CDR1 DFQATT, CDR2 SNEGSKA (reference sequence). The CDR3 loop is CIGMKDAGTEALF. The CDR3 DNA sequence: TGCATTGGAATGAAGGACGCGGGCACTGAAGCTCTCTTT.